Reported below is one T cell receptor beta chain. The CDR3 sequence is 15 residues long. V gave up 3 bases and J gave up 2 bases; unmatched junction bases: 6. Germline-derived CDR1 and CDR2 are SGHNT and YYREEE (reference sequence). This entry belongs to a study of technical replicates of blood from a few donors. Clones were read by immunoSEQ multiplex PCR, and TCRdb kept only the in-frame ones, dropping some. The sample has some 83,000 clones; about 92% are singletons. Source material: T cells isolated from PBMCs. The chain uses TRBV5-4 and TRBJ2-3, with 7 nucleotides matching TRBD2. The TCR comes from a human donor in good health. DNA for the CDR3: TGTGCCAGCAGCTCTCCTAGCGGTTCCACAGATACGCAGTATTTT. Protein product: CASSSPSGSTDTQYF. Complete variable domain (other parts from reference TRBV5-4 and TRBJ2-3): ETGVTQSPTHLIKTRGQQVTLRCSSQSGHNTVSWYQQALGQGPQFIFQYYREEENGRGNFPPRFSGLQFPNYSSELNVNALELDDSALYLCASSSPSGSTDTQYFGPGTRLTVL.